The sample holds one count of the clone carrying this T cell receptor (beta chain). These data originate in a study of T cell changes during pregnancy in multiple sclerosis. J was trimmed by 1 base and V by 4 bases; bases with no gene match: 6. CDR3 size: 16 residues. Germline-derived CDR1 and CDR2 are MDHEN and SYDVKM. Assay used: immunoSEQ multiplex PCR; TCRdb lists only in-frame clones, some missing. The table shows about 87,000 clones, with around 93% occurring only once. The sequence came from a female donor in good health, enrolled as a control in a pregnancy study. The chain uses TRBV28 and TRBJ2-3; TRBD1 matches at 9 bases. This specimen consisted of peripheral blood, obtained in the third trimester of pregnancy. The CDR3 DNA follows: TGTGCCAGCAGTTGGACATGGACAGGGGGCACAGATACGCAGTATTTT. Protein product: CASSWTWTGGTDTQYF.